These 7 T cell receptor beta chains originate from one sample sequenced in a study of naive and memory T cell subsets. Four PCR rounds used nested alpha and beta constant region primers plus the SP2 primer. TCRdb re-called the 5' RACE reads with MiXCR, one entry per CDR3 protein. This table has more than 45,000 distinct CDR3 sequences, over 7% appearing once. The library had UMIs added by 3' ligation of an oligonucleotide to TCR cDNA. The origin of the receptors is a male donor in good health.

Many counts were recorded for this clonotype. The chain uses TRBV19 and TRBJ2-5; 7 bases align to TRBD2. Germline CDR1 reads LNHDA; CDR2 reads SQIVND (reference sequence). J gave up 0 bases and V 10 bases, and 5 bases lay outside the gene matches. This CDR3 has 13 residues. This CDR3 is CANELANQETQYF. The CDR3 DNA reads as TGTGCCAATGAACTAGCGAACCAAGAGACCCAGTACTTC. The full variable domain, with the rest looked up from reference TRBV19 and TRBJ2-5, is DGGITQSPKYLFRKEGQNVTLSCEQNLNHDAMYWYRQDPGQGLRLIYYSQIVNDFQKGDIAEGYSVSREKKESFPLTVTSAQKNPTAFYLCANELANQETQYFGPGTRLLVL.

The count of this clonotype is one. With a much larger clone just one base away, this may be a read error. The rearrangement joins TRBV11-2 to TRBJ2-1, with 7 positions matching TRBD2. The germline CDR1 and CDR2 sequences are SGHAT and FQNNGV. CDR3 length: 15 residues. With V trimmed by 3 bases and J by 12 bases, 14 bases remained unmatched. The CDR3 is CASSFTGRYLDVQFF. CDR3 nucleotides: TGTGCCAGCAGCTTTACCGGGAGGTACTTGGATGTGCAGTTCTTC.

This clonotype was observed many times. The V gene is TRBV30, the J gene TRBJ2-1, with 7 bases aligning to TRBD1. Germline V gives CDR1 GTSNPN, CDR2 SVGIG (reference sequence). With 4 bases clipped from V and 5 bases from J, the junction kept 17 bases outside the gene matches. This CDR3 contains 17 residues. CDR3 residues: CAWTKRGDRVTHNEQFF. The CDR3 DNA follows: TGTGCCTGGACTAAAAGGGGAGACAGGGTAACCCACAATGAGCAGTTCTTC.

The rearrangement links TRBV12-3 or TRBV12-4 to TRBJ2-3; 7 bases are shared with TRBD1. V shed 5 bases, J shed 0 bases, and the junction held 8 bases outside the gene matches. The CDR3 length is 16 residues. CDR3 DNA sequence: TGTGCCAGCAGTCGAGGGACAGACCTTAGCACAGATACGCAGTATTTT. Protein sequence: CASSRGTDLSTDTQYF.

This clonotype appeared a few times. This chain joins TRBV19 and TRBJ2-7; D perhaps matches TRBD2 (6 bases). This CDR3 is 13 amino acids long. Germline values: CDR1 LNHDA, CDR2 SQIVND (reference sequence). V lost 5 bases and J 6 bases, leaving 14 bases between the germline ends. The CDR3 loop reads CASSYGEEREQYF. The CDR3 DNA reads TGTGCCAGTAGTTATGGGGAGGAGCGCGAGCAGTACTTC.

The gene calls are TRBV6-5 and TRBJ2-3; D assignment may be TRBD1 or TRBD2 (6 bases each). Trimming took 1 base from V and 2 from J, leaving 19 bases between them. The germline V gene encodes CDR1 MNHEY and CDR2 SVGAGI. The CDR3 is 18 residues long. The CDR3 region has the DNA TGTGCCAGCAGTTACTATGTGGGGGGCGAAATCCTCACAGATACGCAGTATTTT. It encodes CASSYYVGGEILTDTQYF.

This clonotype was seen many times. Written as DNA, the CDR3 is TGTGCCAGCAGCTTAGCTCACTCTGGGGGGGAGAGCACAGATACGCAGTATTTT. Its translation: CASSLAHSGGESTDTQYF. J is TRBJ2-3 and V is TRBV7-9; 7 bases map to TRBD2. Germline CDR1 reads SEHNR; CDR2 reads FQNEAQ (reference sequence). V gave up 0 bases and J gave up 0 bases; unmatched junction bases: 9. This CDR3 spans 18 amino acids.